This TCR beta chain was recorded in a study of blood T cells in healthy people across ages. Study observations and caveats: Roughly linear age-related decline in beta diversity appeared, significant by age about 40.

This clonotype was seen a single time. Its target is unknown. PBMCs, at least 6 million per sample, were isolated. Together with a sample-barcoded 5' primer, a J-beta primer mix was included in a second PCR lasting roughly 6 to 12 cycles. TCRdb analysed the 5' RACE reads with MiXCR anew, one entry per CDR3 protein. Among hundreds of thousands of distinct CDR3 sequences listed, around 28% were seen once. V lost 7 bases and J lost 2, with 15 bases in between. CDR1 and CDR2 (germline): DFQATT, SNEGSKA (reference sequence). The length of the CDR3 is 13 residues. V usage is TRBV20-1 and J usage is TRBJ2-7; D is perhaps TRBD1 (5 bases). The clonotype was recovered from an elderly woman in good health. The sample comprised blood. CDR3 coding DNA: TGCAGTGTTAGTTCAGGGCCACCCTACGAGCAGTACTTC. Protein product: CSVSSGPPYEQYF.